A single sample gave rise to the 2 T cell receptor beta chains below, sequenced in a study of blood T cell repertoires in COVID-19. Here immunoSEQ multiplex PCR was the method, and the copy in TCRdb shows in-frame clones only, minus some. The profile shows under 150,000 clones, over 75% of them singletons. Sequencing input: peripheral blood. Receptors originate from a woman aged 70 to 79 who had recovered from COVID-19.

In nucleotides, the CDR3 is TGTGCCAGCTCGCCTACCTGGATCAGGGTGGGAGATACGCAGTATTTT. This gives the protein CASSPTWIRVGDTQYF. The J gene is TRBJ2-3, the V gene TRBV18; possible D gene TRBD1, 5 bases. Trimming removed 6 bases at V and 5 bases at J, with 21 bases between. CDR1 KGHSH and CDR2 LQKENI come from the germline V gene. The length of the CDR3 is 16 residues.

This clone appeared once. V usage is TRBV24-1 and J usage is TRBJ1-2; 8 nucleotides match TRBD1. The CDR3 loop spans 14 amino acids. The V gene's germline CDR1 is KGHDR and CDR2 SFDVKD. J was trimmed by 5 bases and V by 7 bases; bases with no gene match: 8. CDR3 in DNA: TGTGCCACCAGCGGGACAGGCCTGGGGTATGGCTACACCTTC. It translates to CATSGTGLGYGYTF.